Below are 20 T cell receptor beta chains sequenced from a single sample in a study of T cell repertoires in cytomegalovirus infection. MiXCR, applied by TCRdb to the reads, yields one record per CDR3 protein. Of around 280,000 distinct CDR3 sequences detected, around 9.1% appear once; the ten largest clones hold approximately 2.3%. Sequenced input: PBMCs. These receptors were collected from a human donor in good health (CMV status not recorded). Some clones in this sample may be carry-over from other donors' samples.

This clonotype was counted at least ten times. The chain is built from TRBV12-3 or TRBV12-4 and TRBJ2-2; D remains unclear. V lost 4 bases and J lost 4, with 13 bases in between. CDR3 length equals 15 residues. The DNA for the CDR3 is TGTGCCAGCAGTTCAACCCCCGTTTCCACCGGGGAGCTGTTTTTT. Protein product: CASSSTPVSTGELFF.

This clonotype was seen ten or more times. The V call is TRBV5-6, the J call TRBJ2-6; 10 nucleotides match TRBD1. The CDR3 sequence is 18 residues long. Germline V gives CDR1 SGHDT, CDR2 YYEEEE. V lost 4 bases and J lost 3; bases outside the gene matches: 10. DNA of the CDR3: TGTGCCAGCAGCCGCAGGATCGGGACAGGGGTTGGGGCCAACGTCCTGACTTTC. This sequence encodes CASSRRIGTGVGANVLTF.

This clonotype showed up just a few times. J is TRBJ1-2 and V is TRBV20-1; possible D gene TRBD1, 5 bases. Per the germline V gene, CDR1 is DFQATT and CDR2 is SNEGSKA (reference sequence). V lost 6 bases and J lost 2, with 16 bases in between. The CDR3 covers 14 residues. The CDR3 DNA sequence: TGCAGTGCGGGGCTTTCGGGGTGGAACTATGGCTACACCTTC. Protein product: CSAGLSGWNYGYTF.

This clonotype was counted at least ten times. This chain links TRBV25-1 with TRBJ1-5; a weak D match, TRBD1 (6 bases). CDR1 MGHDK and CDR2 SYGVNS come from the germline V gene. Trimming took 3 bases from V and 4 from J, leaving 10 bases between them. This CDR3 comprises 14 residues. In DNA form, the CDR3 reads TGTGCCAGCAGTGATCGGGACACAAATCAGCCCCAGCATTTT. Its translation: CASSDRDTNQPQHF. The complete variable domain, with remaining parts taken from reference TRBV25-1 and TRBJ1-5, reads EADIYQTPRYLVIGTGKKITLECSQTMGHDKMYWYQQDPGMELHLIHYSYGVNSTEKGDLSSESTVSRIRTEHFPLTLESARPSHTSQYLCASSDRDTNQPQHFGDGTRLSIL.

This clonotype was detected many times. V and J are TRBV28 and TRBJ2-6; TRBD2 matches at 7 bases. This CDR3 comprises 19 residues. V was clipped by 6 bases and J by 0 bases; unmatched bases: 14. Germline V gene sequence: CDR1 MDHEN, CDR2 SYDVKM. CDR3 residues: CASSLAGRGVISGANVLTF. The CDR3, as DNA: TGTGCCAGCAGCCTTGCGGGGAGGGGCGTCATCTCTGGGGCCAACGTCCTGACTTTC.

This clonotype was counted ten times or more. The rearrangement joins TRBV28 to TRBJ1-5; D may be TRBD1 (5 bases). V shed 1 base and J shed 2 bases, with 18 bases lying between them. CDR3 size: 18 residues. Germline values: CDR1 MDHEN, CDR2 SYDVKM. This CDR3 is CASSLYGGTEMGNQPQHF. The CDR3 region has the DNA TGTGCCAGCAGTTTATACGGTGGGACCGAGATGGGCAATCAGCCCCAGCATTTT.

This clonotype was recorded many times. The chain combines TRBV5-5 with TRBJ1-1, with 7 bases matching TRBD1. With 0 bases clipped from V and 1 base from J, the junction kept 9 bases outside the gene matches. Germline V CDR1 and CDR2: SGHKS, YYEKEE (reference sequence). The CDR3 sequence is 17 residues long. CDR3 protein: CASSLEAGGNRNTEAFF. As DNA, the CDR3 is TGTGCCAGCAGCTTGGAGGCAGGGGGGAATCGGAACACTGAAGCTTTCTTT.

The CDR3 spells CASSHGQGNYNSPLHF. The CDR3 bases are TGCGCCAGCAGCCATGGACAGGGCAACTATAATTCACCCCTCCACTTT. The rearrangement joins TRBV5-1 to TRBJ1-6; TRBD1 aligns across 8 bases. V trimming: 4 bases; J trimming: 3 bases; junction bases outside the gene matches: 6. There are 16 residues in the CDR3. Germline values: CDR1 SGHRS, CDR2 YFSETQ.

In this sample, this clonotype turned up many times. CDR3 sequence: CASSFSTDTQYF. The CDR3 DNA reads TGTGCCAGCAGCTTCTCTACAGATACGCAGTATTTT. The J gene is TRBJ2-3, the V gene TRBV7-2; D gene ambiguous. Deletions cut 3 bases from V and 3 bases from J, with 4 bases between. This CDR3 is built from 12 residues. The germline V gene has CDR1 SGHTA and CDR2 FQGNSA.

This clonotype was seen at least ten times. The chain recombines TRBV28 with TRBJ2-3, with 10 positions matching TRBD2. V lost 3 bases, J lost 2 bases, and 5 bases stayed unmatched. Germline lookup yields CDR1 MDHEN and CDR2 SYDVKM. This CDR3 region has 16 residues. CDR3 region: CASSLTLAGATDTQYF. For the CDR3, the DNA is TGTGCCAGCAGTTTGACGCTAGCGGGGGCCACAGATACGCAGTATTTT.

Points on this clonotype: This could be a read error, since a much larger clone is one nucleotide away. The chain has TRBV7-4 and TRBJ1-1; D remains unclear. This CDR3 region has 13 residues. V dropped 6 bases and J dropped 0 bases, with 8 bases sitting between them. In germline, CDR1 is SGHVT, CDR2 SQSDAQ. The CDR3 is CASRSQMNTEAFF. The CDR3, as DNA: TGTGCCAGCAGGAGCCAGATGAACACTGAAGCTTTCTTT.

This clonotype has ten or more counts. V usage is TRBV29-1 and J usage is TRBJ1-5, with a tentative D call TRBD1 (5 bases). From germline, CDR1 is SQVTM and CDR2 ANQGSEA. Trimming took off 4 bases at V and 7 bases at J, with 11 bases between the two ends. The CDR3 consists of 12 residues. Here the CDR3 DNA reads TGCAGCGTTGGTGAGGGGTGGCAGCCCCAGCATTTT. Amino acid sequence: CSVGEGWQPQHF.

This clonotype has ten or more counts. The chain employs TRBV20-1 and TRBJ2-7; TRBD1 matches at 7 bases. The V gene end was trimmed by 6 bases and the J gene end by 2 bases; junction bases not matched to a gene: 7. The CDR3 has 13 residues. CDR1 is DFQATT, CDR2 SNEGSKA, per germline (reference sequence). CDR3 DNA sequence: TGCAGTGCGGAAGGGGGCCGGGCCTACGAGCAGTACTTC. It yields the protein CSAEGGRAYEQYF.

This clonotype was picked up many times. The gene calls are TRBV2 and TRBJ2-2, with 8 bases lining up with TRBD1. This CDR3 has 15 residues. V lost 4 bases, J lost 3 bases, and 4 bases stayed unmatched. CDR1 and CDR2 (germline): SNHLY, FYNNEI. The CDR3 sequence is CASSADRGYTGELFF. CDR3 coding DNA: TGTGCCAGCAGTGCTGACAGGGGATACACCGGGGAGCTGTTTTTT.

This clonotype was recorded at least ten times. The chain carries TRBV7-2 and TRBJ2-7; 8 positions agree with TRBD1. Trimming at V came to 7 bases and at J to 1 base, leaving 3 bases not matched to a gene. The CDR3 covers 13 residues. Per the germline V gene, CDR1 is SGHTA and CDR2 is FQGNSA. CDR3 nucleotides: TGTGCCAGCAACCGACAGGGGTCCTACGAGCAGTACTTC. It translates to CASNRQGSYEQYF.

This clonotype was found a few times. The V gene is TRBV19, the J gene TRBJ1-1, with D possibly TRBD1 on 5 matching bases. Germline V lookup: CDR1 LNHDA, CDR2 SQIVND (reference sequence). Trimming stripped 5 bases from V and 6 bases from J, with 22 bases between. The CDR3 spans 16 residues. DNA of the CDR3: TGTGCCAGTAGTCAGGAGCCTGGGTACCGGGGGTCTGAAGCTTTCTTT. It translates to CASSQEPGYRGSEAFF. The full variable domain, completed using reference TRBV19 and TRBJ1-1, is DGGITQSPKYLFRKEGQNVTLSCEQNLNHDAMYWYRQDPGQGLRLIYYSQIVNDFQKGDIAEGYSVSREKKESFPLTVTSAQKNPTAFYLCASSQEPGYRGSEAFFGQGTRLTVV.

This clonotype has at least ten counts. The chain combines TRBV5-4 with TRBJ2-2; tentative D call: TRBD2 (5 bases). The V end was cut by 3 bases, the J end by 0 bases, with 18 bases between. Per germline, CDR1 SGHNT and CDR2 YYREEE (reference sequence). The CDR3 is made up of 18 amino acids. The CDR3 reads CASSSRDLIIANTGELFF. CDR3 sequence (DNA): TGTGCCAGCAGCTCCCGGGATTTAATAATCGCGAACACCGGGGAGCTGTTTTTT.

Notes on this clonotype: The CDR3 ends on some other residue instead of the conserved phenylalanine or tryptophan, so this is likely a read error. V gene TRBV20-1 combines with J gene TRBJ1-1; D possibly corresponds to TRBD1 (6 bases). V gave up 3 bases and J gave up 0 bases, with 8 bases separating them. Germline V lookup: CDR1 DFQATT, CDR2 SNEGSKA (reference sequence). The CDR3 has 13 residues. CDR3 DNA: TGCAGTGCTAGTAGGGGGGTGAACACTGAAGCTTTCCTT. Protein: CSASRGVNTEAFL.

This clonotype was observed many times. The chain has TRBV6-1 and TRBJ1-2; 8 bases are a match to TRBD1. This CDR3 region has 15 residues. The V gene's germline CDR1 is MNHNS and CDR2 SASEGT. V gave up 3 bases and J gave up 8 bases; unmatched junction bases: 11. CDR3 in amino acids: CASSDGTGLRWGYTF. For the CDR3, the DNA is TGTGCCAGCAGTGACGGGACAGGCTTAAGATGGGGCTACACCTTC.

There are many counts of this clonotype. V usage is TRBV19 and J usage is TRBJ2-2; the D gene is possibly TRBD1 (6 bases). The CDR3 totals 16 residues. V was shortened by 10 bases and J by 0 bases, with 18 bases between the two germline ends. In germline, CDR1 is LNHDA, CDR2 SQIVND (reference sequence). CDR3 protein: CATNPLGQTNTGELFF. CDR3 DNA sequence: TGTGCCACCAACCCCCTTGGACAGACGAACACCGGGGAGCTGTTTTTT.